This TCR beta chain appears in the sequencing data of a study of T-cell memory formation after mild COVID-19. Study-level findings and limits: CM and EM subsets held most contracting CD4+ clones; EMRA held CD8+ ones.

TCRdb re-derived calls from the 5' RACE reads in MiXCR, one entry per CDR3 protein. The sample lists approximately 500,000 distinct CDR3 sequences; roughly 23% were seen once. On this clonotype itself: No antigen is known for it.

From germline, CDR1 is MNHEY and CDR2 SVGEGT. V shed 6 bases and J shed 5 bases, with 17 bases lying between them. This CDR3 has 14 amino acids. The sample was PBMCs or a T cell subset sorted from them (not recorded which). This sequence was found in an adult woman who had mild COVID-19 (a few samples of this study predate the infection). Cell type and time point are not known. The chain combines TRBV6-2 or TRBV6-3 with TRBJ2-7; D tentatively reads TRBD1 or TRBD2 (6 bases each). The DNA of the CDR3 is TGTGCCAGCAGAGAGGGGGGATTCTTCGACGAGCAGTACTTC. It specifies CASREGGFFDEQYF.